The present entry profiles one T cell receptor (beta chain) with its context. No cognate antigen has been identified for it. No base-level quality is on record; no much larger clone is a single base apart. The germline V gene gives CDR1 as MRHNA and CDR2 as SNTAGT. Including cysteine and phenylalanine, the CDR3 has 14 amino acids. The read is trimmed to its CDR3 DNA, 42 bases read in frame from base 1. V is trimmed back by 2 bases and J by 8 bases, and the junction contains 6 bases that no gene match accounts for. The library was obtained by the immunoSEQ multiplex PCR assay. The table was pulled from immuneACCESS by TCRdb, which kept in-frame rearrangements only. Such tables lose some clones; where checked, under half of the loss comes from unresolved V genes, and the rest has no known cause. Within this sample are a few hundred thousand clones, with just under 95% of them counted one time only. Approximately 0.02% of the sample lies in the top ten.

The data originate from a study of shared T cell receptors in the human thymus (dated by TCRdb to 2020 to 2022). For the study in its entirety: The study investigated the way shared, self-reactive T-cell receptor alpha chains are produced in the human thymus.

The sequenced material came from thymocytes. The chain was built from TRBV6-4 and TRBJ2-1; 7 bases in between match TRBD1. This sequence originates from a human donor. The DNA sequence follows: TGTGCCAGCAGTGACAGGGGGCTTGTCGATGAGCAGTTCTTC. It is translated as CASSDRGLVDEQFF.